The rows below give T cell receptor beta chains drawn from one sample of a study of cytomegalovirus exposure and HLA in healthy donors. The repertoire was sequenced with immunoSEQ multiplex PCR; TCRdb's copy has only in-frame clones and lacks some. The table records some 100,000 clones, approximately 85% of them present only once. The sample consisted of PBMCs. The receptors originated from a man aged 18 to 30 in good health and CMV-seronegative. Both conserved end residues are part of each CDR3. D genes are given only for firm matches. A clone size is listed for some rows: how often the clone was seen (once, few, many), or a class if it is expanded.

V gene	D gene	clone size	J gene	CDR3 protein	CDR3 DNA
TRBV30	TRBD1	once	TRBJ1-1	CAWNNPWGQGFVNTEAFF	TGTGCCTGGAACAACCCTTGGGGACAGGGGTTCGTGAACACTGAAGCTTTCTTT
TRBV7-2	TRBD1	few	TRBJ1-3	CASSTGGVGNTIYF	TGTGCCAGCAGCACAGGGGGAGTTGGAAACACCATATATTTT
TRBV27	-	-	TRBJ2-1	CASSSPTGGQFF	TGTGCCAGCAGTTCCCCGACCGGGGGGCAGTTCTTC
TRBV5-4	TRBD2	-	TRBJ2-3	CASSLWTSGSTDTQYF	TGTGCCAGCAGCTTGTGGACTAGCGGGAGCACAGATACGCAGTATTTT
TRBV5-6	TRBD1	-	TRBJ2-2	CASSSLGTGRRTGELFF	TGTGCCAGCAGCTCCCTAGGGACAGGGAGGAGAACCGGGGAGCTGTTTTTT
TRBV9	TRBD2	once	TRBJ2-1	CASSESGGANEQFF	TGTGCCAGCAGCGAAAGCGGGGGTGCGAATGAGCAGTTCTTC
TRBV5-1	TRBD2	once	TRBJ2-7	CASSLGWLAGGVKSPYEQYF	TGCGCCAGCAGCTTGGGGTGGCTAGCGGGCGGAGTTAAGAGCCCCTACGAGCAGTACTTC
TRBV23-1	TRBD1	-	TRBJ1-1	CASSQDRGFNTEAFF	TGCGCCAGCAGTCAAGACAGGGGGTTTAACACTGAAGCTTTCTTT
TRBV19	TRBD1	once	TRBJ2-7	CASSPSGQGLSYEQYF	TGTGCCAGTAGCCCATCCGGACAGGGGCTCTCCTACGAGCAGTACTTC
TRBV5-1	-	-	TRBJ2-7	CASSSSGGFEQYF	TGCGCCAGCAGCTCCTCGGGTGGATTCGAGCAGTACTTC
TRBV15	TRBD1	-	TRBJ2-7	CATSRVRSTGAYEQYF	TGTGCCACCAGCAGAGTACGGAGTACAGGGGCCTACGAGCAGTACTTC
TRBV10-3	TRBD2	-	TRBJ2-1	CAITSGVYNEQFF	TGTGCCATCACTAGCGGGGTCTACAATGAGCAGTTCTTC
TRBV4-2	TRBD2	-	TRBJ2-5	CASSQDPLAGASETQYF	TGTGCCAGCAGCCAAGACCCGCTAGCGGGAGCCTCCGAGACCCAGTACTTC
TRBV19	-	-	TRBJ2-6	CASSDSTGGVSSGANVLTF	TGTGCCAGTAGTGATAGCACCGGAGGGGTAAGCTCTGGGGCCAACGTCCTGACTTTC
TRBV6-1	-	-	TRBJ1-1	CASSEREAYTEAFF	TGTGCCAGCAGTGAACGTGAGGCCTACACTGAAGCTTTCTTT
TRBV5-4	TRBD2	-	TRBJ2-1	CASSFGLAGVLPNEQFF	TGTGCCAGCAGTTTTGGACTAGCGGGAGTTTTACCTAATGAGCAGTTCTTC
TRBV4-1	-	-	TRBJ2-1	CASSQPWEREQFF	TGCGCCAGCAGCCAACCGTGGGAGAGGGAGCAGTTCTTC
TRBV4-1	-	-	TRBJ2-2	CASSQESSPGELFF	TGCGCCAGCAGCCAAGAATCAAGCCCCGGGGAGCTGTTTTTT
TRBV7-2	TRBD1	-	TRBJ2-5	CASSPRTGERETQYF	TGTGCCAGCAGCCCACGGACAGGGGAACGGGAGACCCAGTACTTC
TRBV9	TRBD1	-	TRBJ1-1	CASSGRDSGTEAFF	TGTGCCAGCAGCGGGCGGGACAGTGGCACTGAAGCTTTCTTT
TRBV9	-	-	TRBJ2-4	CASNSGEPQNIQYF	TGTGCCAGCAACTCCGGGGAGCCCCAAAACATTCAGTACTTC
TRBV7-2	TRBD1	-	TRBJ2-5	CASSKGDRADQETQYF	TGTGCCAGCAGCAAGGGCGACAGGGCGGATCAAGAGACCCAGTACTTC
TRBV7-2	TRBD2	-	TRBJ2-5	CASSLGSVTSGRGETQYF	TGTGCCAGCAGCTTGGGTTCCGTGACTAGCGGGAGGGGAGAGACCCAGTACTTC
TRBV5-1	-	once	TRBJ2-5	CASSLLGLETQYF	TGCGCCAGCAGCTTGCTCGGGTTGGAGACCCAGTACTTC
TRBV30	-	-	TRBJ1-2	CAWSPIGGYTF	TGTGCCTGGAGCCCTATTGGTGGCTACACCTTC
TRBV9	TRBD2	-	TRBJ2-2	CASSPHSSGGAYGELFF	TGTGCCAGCAGCCCGCACTCGAGCGGGGGGGCTTACGGGGAGCTGTTTTTT
TRBV19	TRBD2	-	TRBJ2-3	CASRDSGLQAGTSGGSSTDTQYF	TGTGCCAGTAGGGATTCGGGACTCCAAGCGGGGACTAGCGGGGGGTCTAGCACAGATACGCAGTATTTT
TRBV2	-	-	TRBJ2-7	CASSGGEQGNRYEQYF	TGTGCCAGCAGTGGAGGGGAGCAGGGGAACAGGTACGAGCAGTACTTC
TRBV6-1	TRBD2	few	TRBJ2-7	CASTEIGTSGDEQYF	TGTGCCAGCACTGAAATTGGGACTAGCGGGGACGAGCAGTACTTC
TRBV5-1	-	-	TRBJ1-1	CASSLVGGNTEAFF	TGCGCCAGCAGCTTGGTAGGCGGGAACACTGAAGCTTTCTTT
TRBV13	TRBD1	-	TRBJ2-7	CASSWAGTARYEQYF	TGTGCCAGCAGCTGGGCAGGGACAGCGAGGTACGAGCAGTACTTC
TRBV27	TRBD1	-	TRBJ2-2	CASSPARGPPNTGELFF	TGTGCCAGCAGTCCAGCCAGGGGGCCGCCGAACACCGGGGAGCTGTTTTTT
TRBV5-4	-	-	TRBJ1-2	CASSLAGAANYGYTF	TGTGCCAGCAGCTTGGCTGGGGCCGCTAACTATGGCTACACCTTC
TRBV29-1	TRBD1	-	TRBJ2-2	CSVGQGADTGELFF	TGCAGCGTGGGACAGGGGGCAGACACCGGGGAGCTGTTTTTT
TRBV29-1	-	-	TRBJ2-3	CSVDLGYTQYF	TGCAGCGTTGATTTGGGCTACACGCAGTATTTT
TRBV6-5	TRBD1	-	TRBJ1-1	CASSRDRMNTEAFF	TGTGCCAGCAGTCGGGACAGGATGAACACTGAAGCTTTCTTT
TRBV29-1	-	-	TRBJ1-4	CSVETGPGGEKLFF	TGCAGCGTTGAAACCGGGCCGGGAGGGGAAAAACTGTTTTTT
TRBV6-1	TRBD1	-	TRBJ2-7	CASSIGQEWYF	TGTGCCAGCAGTATCGGACAGGAGTGGTACTTC
TRBV30	TRBD1	-	TRBJ1-6	CAWSTPGQGPRGNSPLHF	TGTGCCTGGAGTACCCCCGGACAGGGCCCTCGGGGGAATTCACCCCTCCACTTT
TRBV2	-	few	TRBJ2-7	CAQRAAGTYEQYF	TGTGCTCAGCGGGCGGCGGGGACCTACGAGCAGTACTTC
TRBV6-5	TRBD1	-	TRBJ1-1	CASTRTGNTEAFF	TGTGCCAGCACGAGGACAGGGAACACTGAAGCTTTCTTT
TRBV6-4	-	-	TRBJ2-4	CASSPPQDAKNIQYF	TGTGCCAGCAGTCCACCCCAGGATGCCAAAAACATTCAGTACTTC
TRBV6-4	TRBD2	-	TRBJ2-1	CASSDSPSGSYNEQFF	TGTGCCAGCAGTGACTCCCCTAGCGGATCATACAATGAGCAGTTCTTC
TRBV29-1	-	once	TRBJ2-3	CSVGGQLHTDTQYF	TGCAGCGTGGGTGGACAGCTTCACACAGATACGCAGTATTTT
TRBV29-1	TRBD1	-	TRBJ2-7	CSVEGQGGTSYEQYF	TGCAGCGTCGAGGGACAGGGGGGGACTTCCTACGAGCAGTACTTC
TRBV25-1	-	-	TRBJ1-4	CATRGGLGKLFF	TGTGCCACTAGGGGTGGGTTGGGAAAACTGTTTTTT
TRBV9	TRBD2	-	TRBJ2-2	CASTRETGELFF	TGTGCCAGCACGCGGGAGACCGGGGAGCTGTTTTTT
TRBV25-1	-	few	TRBJ2-7	CARRTPPEQYF	TGTGCCAGAAGGACACCTCCTGAGCAGTACTTC
TRBV7-2	TRBD1	-	TRBJ1-5	CASSLKTGDNQPQHF	TGTGCCAGCAGCTTAAAGACAGGGGACAATCAGCCCCAGCATTTT
TRBV5-1	-	-	TRBJ1-5	CASSPDSNQPQHF	TGCGCCAGCAGCCCGGACAGTAATCAGCCCCAGCATTTT
TRBV5-6	TRBD1	-	TRBJ1-2	CASSPGTANYGYTF	TGTGCCAGCAGCCCCGGGACAGCTAACTATGGCTACACCTTC
TRBV2	TRBD2	-	TRBJ2-3	CASSGLAGGADTQYF	TGTGCCAGCAGCGGACTAGCGGGAGGTGCAGATACGCAGTATTTT
TRBV2	-	-	TRBJ2-2	CASSEAGNRVTGELFF	TGTGCCAGCAGTGAAGCAGGAAACAGGGTCACCGGGGAGCTGTTTTTT
TRBV5-1	-	-	TRBJ2-1	CASSLPAANEQFF	TGCGCCAGCAGCCTACCCGCCGCGAATGAGCAGTTCTTC